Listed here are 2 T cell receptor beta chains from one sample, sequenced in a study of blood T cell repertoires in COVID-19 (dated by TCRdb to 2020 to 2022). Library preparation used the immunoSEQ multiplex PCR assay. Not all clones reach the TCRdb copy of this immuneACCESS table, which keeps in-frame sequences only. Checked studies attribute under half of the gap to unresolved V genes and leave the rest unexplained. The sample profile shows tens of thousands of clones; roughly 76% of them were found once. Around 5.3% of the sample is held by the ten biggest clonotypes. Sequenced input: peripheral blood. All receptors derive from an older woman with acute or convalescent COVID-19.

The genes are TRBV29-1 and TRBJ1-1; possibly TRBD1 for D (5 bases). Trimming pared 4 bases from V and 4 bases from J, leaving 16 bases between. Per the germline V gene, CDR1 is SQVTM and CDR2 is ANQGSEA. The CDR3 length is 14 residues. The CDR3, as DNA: TGCAGCGTTGGGACCCAGGGTCTAGGCACTGAAGCTTTCTTT. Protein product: CSVGTQGLGTEAFF.

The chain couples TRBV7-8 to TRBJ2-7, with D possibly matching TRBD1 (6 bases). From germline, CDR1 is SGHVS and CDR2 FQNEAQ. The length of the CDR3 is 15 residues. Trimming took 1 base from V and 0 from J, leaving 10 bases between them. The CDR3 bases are TGTGCCAGCAGCTTAGGAGGGGGTCTCTCCTACGAGCAGTACTTC. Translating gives CASSLGGGLSYEQYF.